This T cell receptor beta chain came from a study of blood T cell repertoires in COVID-19. For the study at large: Donors in the United States, Italy and Spain gave samples during acute or convalescent COVID-19.

Germline V gene data show CDR1 as MNHNS and CDR2 as SASEGT. The CDR3 is 14 residues long. Trimming removed 0 bases at V and 4 bases at J, with 9 bases between. In the original processing: From reference gene primer amplification, estimates of nucleated cell counts were derived. Some clones are missing from TCRdb's copy, which holds only in-frame ones; the method was immunoSEQ multiplex PCR. V and J calls and clone size are those listed in that table; D and trimming were worked out from the DNA. This repertoire shows approximately 140,000 clones, 65% to 90% found once; its top ten account for under 3.5%.

The clonotype comes from a man aged 70 or older with acute or convalescent COVID-19. The sample comprised peripheral blood. The V gene is TRBV6-1, the J gene TRBJ2-5; maybe TRBD1 (5 bases). The CDR3 sequence is CASSEAPGSETQYF. CDR3 in DNA: TGTGCCAGCAGTGAAGCGCCAGGGTCAGAGACCCAGTACTTC.